Following are 25 T cell receptor beta chains from one sample sequenced in a study of OX40 agonist ivuxolimab in advanced cancers. Profiled with immunoSEQ multiplex PCR; TCRdb holds only in-frame clones, not every one. The sample shows roughly 64,000 clones, around 84% of them seen only once. The input for sequencing was CD4+ or CD8+ T cells sorted from blood, taken in a trial of the OX40 agonist ivuxolimab. These receptors came from an adult with an advanced solid tumor such as melanoma, head and neck, liver or kidney cancer.

The rearrangement joins TRBV7-3 to TRBJ2-1; 8 bases fit TRBD2. After removal of 5 bases from V and 4 bases from J, the junction contained 7 bases not matched to a gene. CDR3 size: 15 residues. Germline V gives CDR1 SGHTA, CDR2 FQGTGA. DNA for the CDR3: TGTGCCAGCAGCACGAGCGGGGGTAAATACAATGAGCAGTTCTTC. The encoded protein is CASSTSGGKYNEQFF.

The chain joins TRBV11-2 to TRBJ2-7, with 7 bases that match TRBD2. This CDR3 has 15 residues. CDR1 and CDR2 (germline): SGHAT, FQNNGV. Losses at the gene ends were 3 bases for V and 2 bases for J; bases not matched to a gene: 7. CDR3 sequence reads: CASSFTSVGTYEQYF. The CDR3 DNA sequence: TGTGCCAGCAGCTTCACTAGCGTGGGGACCTACGAGCAGTACTTC.

This clone was detected only once. The chain employs TRBV14 and TRBJ2-5; D might be TRBD1 (6 bases). The CDR3 has 13 residues. The V and J ends lost 3 bases and 5 bases respectively, with 10 bases between them. Germline-derived CDR1 and CDR2 are SGHDN and FVKESK. In nucleotides, the CDR3 is TGTGCCAGCAGCCAGGGGGCTCAGGAGACCCAGTACTTC. It translates to CASSQGAQETQYF.

This CDR3 reads CASSAGPAVTQYF. The DNA for the CDR3 is TGTGCCAGCAGCGCGGGACCGGCGGTAACCCAGTACTTC. The chain joins TRBV2 to TRBJ2-5; TRBD2 is a possible D gene (6 bases). This CDR3 contains 13 residues. CDR1 and CDR2 from the germline V gene are SNHLY and FYNNEI. V was clipped by 6 bases and J by 8 bases, with 16 bases between them.

This clone was detected only once. This chain links TRBV6-6 with TRBJ1-2; TRBD1 matches at 9 bases. The CDR3 is made up of 14 amino acids. The germline CDR1 and CDR2 sequences are MNHNY and SVGAGI (reference sequence). Germline trimming cut 6 bases from V and 4 bases from J; bases unmatched to any gene: 6. The CDR3 DNA sequence: TGTGCCAGCAGCCTGGGACAGGGCATCTATGGCTACACCTTC. This sequence encodes CASSLGQGIYGYTF.

This chain links TRBV18 with TRBJ2-5; D is perhaps TRBD1 (5 bases). V was pared by 2 bases and J by 3 bases, with 7 bases between. CDR1 KGHSH and CDR2 LQKENI come from the germline V gene. The CDR3 consists of 13 residues. In DNA, the CDR3 is TGTGCCAGCTCACCAATCAGGGAAGAGACCCAGTACTTC. Its translation: CASSPIREETQYF.

The rearrangement joins TRBV21-1 to TRBJ2-2; TRBD2 is the table's D call, not checked against the DNA. TRBV21-1 is noted as a pseudogene. This CDR3 spans 16 amino acids. The CDR3 protein is CASSKETSGSGGELFF. Here the CDR3 DNA reads TGTGCCAGCAGCAAAGAAACTAGCGGGAGCGGCGGGGAGCTGTTTTTT.

The CDR3 loop reads CASTRGELLATNGYTF. The CDR3 DNA reads TGTGCCAGCACCCGAGGTGAACTCCTTGCTACAAATGGCTACACCTTC. This chain connects TRBV5-6 to TRBJ1-2; no clear D. This CDR3 has 16 residues. CDR1 and CDR2 from the germline V gene are SGHDT and YYEEEE. Deletions cut 6 bases from V and 6 bases from J, with 24 bases between.

V gene TRBV5-5 combines with J gene TRBJ1-3; unclear D gene. The CDR3 covers 16 residues. V was pared by 0 bases and J by 0 bases, with 10 bases between. Germline V gene lookup returns CDR1 SGHKS and CDR2 YYEKEE (reference sequence). The CDR3 nucleotides are TGTGCCAGCAGCTTGGGAGGGCCCAACTCTGGAAACACCATATATTTT. It translates to CASSLGGPNSGNTIYF.

The V gene is TRBV7-6, the J gene TRBJ2-1, with TRBD1 matching 7 bases. Trimming took 5 bases from V and 3 from J; bases not matched to a gene: 7. This CDR3 region has 15 residues. Looked up from germline, CDR1 is SGHVS and CDR2 is FNYEAQ. This chain's CDR3 is CASSVDWDSYNEQFF. CDR3 DNA sequence: TGTGCCAGCAGCGTCGACTGGGACAGCTACAATGAGCAGTTCTTC.

The chain is built from TRBV5-4 and TRBJ2-1; 11 nucleotides line up with TRBD1. V trimming: 4 bases; J trimming: 7 bases; junction bases outside the gene matches: 4. The CDR3 consists of 14 residues. CDR1 and CDR2 (germline): SGHNT, YYREEE (reference sequence). The CDR3 sequence is CASSRGQGANEQFF. CDR3 nucleotides: TGTGCCAGCAGCCGCGGACAGGGGGCAAATGAGCAGTTCTTC.

This sequence joins TRBV4-1 and TRBJ1-6; no firm D call. CDR3 length: 12 amino acids. Trimming removed 2 bases at V and 8 bases at J, with 4 bases between. Germline CDR1 and CDR2: MGHRA and YSYEKL. CDR3 region: CASSQPYSPLHF. Written as DNA, the CDR3 is TGCGCCAGCAGCCAACCATATTCACCCCTCCACTTT.

The rearrangement uses TRBV10-3 and TRBJ1-4; a possible D gene is TRBD1 (5 bases). The CDR3 is 15 amino acids. Germline CDR1 reads ENHRY; CDR2 reads SYGVKD. Trimming pared 10 bases from V and 1 base from J, leaving 16 bases between. As DNA, the CDR3 is TGTGCCAGCCGAGGAGACGGGGGAACTAATGAAAAACTGTTTTTT. This codes for CASRGDGGTNEKLFF.

This clone was observed once. The V gene is TRBV28, the J gene TRBJ1-2; 10 bases agree with TRBD1. This CDR3 has 15 residues. Germline trimming cut 4 bases from V and 7 bases from J; bases unmatched to any gene: 9. Germline lookup yields CDR1 MDHEN and CDR2 SYDVKM. The CDR3 DNA sequence: TGTGCCAGCAGTTCCTGGACAGGGGGGAGTTTTGGCTACACCTTC. Encoded protein: CASSSWTGGSFGYTF.

This chain uses TRBV6-6 with TRBJ1-6; D is perhaps TRBD1 (5 bases). The CDR3 is 14 amino acids. V dropped 5 bases and J dropped 7 bases, with 12 bases sitting between them. Per germline, CDR1 MNHNY and CDR2 SVGAGI (reference sequence). CDR3 nucleotide sequence: TGTGCCAGCAGTGAGACGGGGCGGAATTCACCCCTCCACTTT. It specifies CASSETGRNSPLHF.

This clone was seen a single time. V usage is TRBV19 and J usage is TRBJ2-2; 8 nucleotides agree with TRBD1. V dropped 2 bases and J dropped 5; count of bases not matched to a gene: 7. The CDR3 covers 16 residues. CDR1 is LNHDA and CDR2 is SQIVND in the germline V gene (reference sequence). The CDR3 DNA follows: TGTGCCAGTAGTATAAGCCAGGGGGCGAGTACCGGGGAGCTGTTTTTT. It is translated as CASSISQGASTGELFF.

This clone was seen a few times. This sequence joins TRBV30 and TRBJ2-3; unclear D gene. Germline V gene sequence: CDR1 GTSNPN, CDR2 SVGIG (reference sequence). The length of the CDR3 is 13 residues. The germline V and J ends were trimmed by 3 bases and 1 base, with 8 bases remaining between them. CDR3 sequence: CAWRPPGTDTQYF. In DNA form, the CDR3 reads TGTGCCTGGAGACCCCCCGGCACAGATACGCAGTATTTT.

The CDR3 coding sequence is TGTGCCAGCAGCCCACGGGGGGTTCAAGCGACTGAAGCTTTCTTT. This translates into CASSPRGVQATEAFF. The rearrangement uses TRBV6-5 and TRBJ1-1; possible D gene TRBD1, 5 bases. This CDR3 has 15 amino acids. Per the germline V gene, CDR1 is MNHEY and CDR2 is SVGAGI. The V end was cut by 6 bases, the J end by 5 bases, with 19 bases between.

The chain joins TRBV30 to TRBJ1-1, with no clear D. CDR3 length: 14 amino acids. Trimming shortened V by 5 bases and J by 5 bases, and 18 bases separated the two germline ends. The germline V gene has CDR1 GTSNPN and CDR2 SVGIG (reference sequence). The CDR3 spells CAWGRTGPKTEAFF. The CDR3 nucleotides are TGTGCCTGGGGCCGAACCGGACCGAAGACTGAAGCTTTCTTT.

The chain combines TRBV18 with TRBJ2-5, with 8 positions matching TRBD2. Germline values: CDR1 KGHSH, CDR2 LQKENI. With V trimmed by 8 bases and J by 4 bases, 9 bases remained unmatched. The CDR3 spans 14 residues. The CDR3 DNA sequence: TGTGCCAGCAGAATAGCGGGGATGCCAGAGACCCAGTACTTC. As protein: CASRIAGMPETQYF.

The chain combines TRBV11-1 with TRBJ2-1; no clear D. The CDR3 has 12 amino acids. Trimming removed 5 bases from V and 8 bases from J, with 10 bases in between. The germline CDR1 and CDR2 sequences are SGHAT and FQDESV (reference sequence). CDR3 protein: CASSRSPYEQFF. In DNA, the CDR3 is TGTGCCAGCAGCCGTAGTCCGTATGAGCAGTTCTTC.

The genes are TRBV30 and TRBJ2-2; no definite D call. The CDR3 is 12 amino acids. Looked up from germline, CDR1 is GTSNPN and CDR2 is SVGIG (reference sequence). Deletions cut 4 bases from V and 5 bases from J, with 8 bases between. CDR3 coding DNA: TGTGCCTGGAATCGACAAACCGGGGAGCTGTTTTTT. This gives the protein CAWNRQTGELFF.

The CDR3, as DNA: TGTGCCTGGAGTGTACAGGGAGTCCGGAATTCACCCCTCCACTTT. Protein sequence: CAWSVQGVRNSPLHF. This chain connects TRBV30 to TRBJ1-6, with a weak D call TRBD1 (6 bases). This CDR3 has 15 residues. The germline gives CDR1 GTSNPN, CDR2 SVGIG (reference sequence). V dropped 0 bases and J dropped 7 bases, with 13 bases sitting between them.

This clone is medium-sized in the sample. The genes are TRBV2 and TRBJ1-5; D gene uncertain. The CDR3 spans 13 residues. The V and J ends lost 8 bases and 1 base respectively, with 9 bases between them. Per germline, CDR1 SNHLY and CDR2 FYNNEI. The CDR3 sequence: CASHSQSNQPQHF. The DNA for the CDR3 is TGTGCCAGCCACAGTCAAAGCAATCAGCCCCAGCATTTT. Supplemented by reference TRBV2 and TRBJ1-5, the full variable domain reads EPEVTQTPSHQVTQMGQEVILRCVPISNHLYFYWYRQILGQKVEFLVSFYNNEISEKSEIFDDQFSVERPDGSNFTLKIRSTKLEDSAMYFCASHSQSNQPQHFGDGTRLSIL.

The chain is built from TRBV14 and TRBJ1-1, with D unclear. Trimming removed 1 base from V and 8 bases from J, with 11 bases in between. The CDR3 runs 13 residues. Per germline, CDR1 SGHDN and CDR2 FVKESK. The CDR3 region is CASSQVVSSEAFF. The CDR3 coding sequence is TGTGCCAGCAGCCAAGTAGTGTCATCAGAAGCTTTCTTT.